The sequence of this T cell receptor (beta chain) was determined in a study of cytomegalovirus exposure and HLA in healthy donors. Study conclusions and caveats: Being productive about 87% or about 30% of the time was typical of most TCR beta V segments in an earlier analysis. The study put some 160 TCR beta chains on its list as cytomegalovirus-associated. Presence/absence analysis assumed near-uniform sequencing depth across donors.

A note on this clone: Antigen: not known.

PCR involved 60 Vbeta and 13 Jbeta primers. Clones were read by immunoSEQ multiplex PCR, and TCRdb kept only the in-frame ones, dropping some. Here the sample spans some 67,000 clones, 85% to 90% being singletons. This CDR3 region has 14 residues. The V gene's germline CDR1 is SGHRS and CDR2 YFSETQ. Trimming pared 4 bases from V and 1 base from J, leaving 11 bases between. Sequencing was done on a sample of PBMCs. The chain has TRBV5-1 and TRBJ1-1; D not certain. The clonotype was recovered from a woman between 25 and 40 years old in good health and CMV-seropositive. The CDR3 is CASSHGSPNTEAFF. The CDR3 DNA is TGCGCCAGCAGCCACGGGTCACCGAACACTGAAGCTTTCTTT.